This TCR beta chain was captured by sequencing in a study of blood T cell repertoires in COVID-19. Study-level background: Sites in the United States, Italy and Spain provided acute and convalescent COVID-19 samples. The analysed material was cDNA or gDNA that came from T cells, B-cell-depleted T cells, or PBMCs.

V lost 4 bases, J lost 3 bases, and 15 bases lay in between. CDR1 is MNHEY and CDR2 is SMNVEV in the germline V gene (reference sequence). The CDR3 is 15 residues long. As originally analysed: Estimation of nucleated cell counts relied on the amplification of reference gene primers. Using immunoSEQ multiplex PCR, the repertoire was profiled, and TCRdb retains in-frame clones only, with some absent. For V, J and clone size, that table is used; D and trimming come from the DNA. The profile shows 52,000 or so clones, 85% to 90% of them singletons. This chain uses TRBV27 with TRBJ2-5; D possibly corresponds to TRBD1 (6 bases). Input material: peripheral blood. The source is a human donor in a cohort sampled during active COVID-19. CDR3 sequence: CASSSLVGGEETQYF. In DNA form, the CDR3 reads TGTGCCAGCAGTTCCTTAGTTGGGGGCGAAGAGACCCAGTACTTC.